Each of the 14 T cell receptor beta chains below was sequenced from the same sample in a study of blood T cell repertoires in COVID-19. Assay used: immunoSEQ multiplex PCR; TCRdb lists only in-frame clones, some missing. The sample comprises 270,000 or so clones, 85% to 90% of which are singletons, and 11% rests with the top ten. The sample was peripheral blood. The receptors stem from a woman in her twenties or thirties with COVID-19, enrolled during active disease.

V gene TRBV5-6 combines with J gene TRBJ2-3; TRBD1 might be the D (6 bases). Germline V gene lookup returns CDR1 SGHDT and CDR2 YYEEEE. The CDR3 contains 14 residues. Trimming shortened V by 7 bases and J by 6 bases, and 18 bases separated the two germline ends. CDR3 bases: TGTGCCAGCGACTATGGGGGCAGGGCGGATACGCAGTATTTT. Amino acid sequence: CASDYGGRADTQYF.

The chain joins TRBV30 to TRBJ2-7; 7 nucleotides line up with TRBD1. The germline gives CDR1 GTSNPN, CDR2 SVGIG (reference sequence). The junction had 11 bases not matched to a gene; V was cut back by 5 bases and J by 10 bases. The CDR3 contains 12 residues. The CDR3 region has the DNA TGTGCCTGGGAAATCGACAGGGCCGGCCAGTACTTC. The encoded protein is CAWEIDRAGQYF.

The chain combines TRBV6-5 with TRBJ2-1; TRBD2 matches 14 bases. Germline V gene data show CDR1 as MNHEY and CDR2 as SVGAGI. V dropped 0 bases and J dropped 12; count of bases not matched to a gene: 4. CDR3 size: 15 residues. CDR3 loop: CASSYSGLAGGMQFF. The CDR3, as DNA: TGTGCCAGCAGTTACTCTGGACTAGCGGGGGGCATGCAGTTCTTC.

A single count supports this clone. The chain combines TRBV10-1 with TRBJ2-5; 7 bases match TRBD2. There are 15 residues in the CDR3. The J segment lost 3 bases and the V segment lost 5 bases, leaving 9 bases of the junction unmatched. Germline-derived CDR1 and CDR2 are WNHNN and SYGVQD (reference sequence). This CDR3 reads CASSQDLSGEETQYF. Written as DNA, the CDR3 is TGCGCCAGCAGTCAAGACTTGAGCGGGGAAGAGACCCAGTACTTC.

The rearrangement uses TRBV29-1 and TRBJ1-1, with D perhaps TRBD1 (5 bases). CDR1 is SQVTM and CDR2 is ANQGSEA in the germline V gene. Trimming cost V 7 bases and J 4 bases, with 16 bases left between them. The CDR3 has 13 residues. The CDR3 DNA reads as TGCAGCGCGTTCCGGGACTTTGGCACTGAAGCTTTCTTT. It codes for CSAFRDFGTEAFF. The full variable domain, rest sourced from reference TRBV29-1 and TRBJ1-1, is SAVISQKPSRDICQRGTSLTIQCQVDSQVTMMFWYRQQPGQSLTLIATANQGSEATYESGFVIDKFPISRPNLTFSTLTVSNMSPEDSSIYLCSAFRDFGTEAFFGQGTRLTVV.

The chain combines TRBV7-8 with TRBJ2-7, with 8 positions matching TRBD1. The germline V gene has CDR1 SGHVS and CDR2 FQNEAQ. This CDR3 contains 15 residues. The junction had 8 bases not matched to a gene; V was cut back by 5 bases and J by 2 bases. CDR3 loop: CASSSGTGGTYEQYF. The CDR3 DNA follows: TGTGCCAGCAGCAGTGGGACAGGAGGAACCTACGAGCAGTACTTC.

The chain employs TRBV11-2 and TRBJ2-5; D might be TRBD1 (6 bases). CDR1 SGHAT and CDR2 FQNNGV come from the germline V gene. This CDR3 contains 15 residues. V lost 5 bases to trimming and J lost 4 bases, with 17 bases between them. DNA of the CDR3: TGTGCCAGCAGCCGGGGTCAGGGGTCATTAGAGACCCAGTACTTC. This translates into CASSRGQGSLETQYF.

The chain has TRBV7-8 and TRBJ2-1; 7 bases are shared with TRBD2. The CDR3 has 15 amino acids. The ends lost 3 bases at V and 0 bases at J; junction bases unmatched: 2. CDR1 and CDR2 (germline): SGHVS, FQNEAQ. The CDR3 loop reads CASSLRESSYNEQFF. The CDR3 DNA reads as TGTGCCAGCAGCTTGCGGGAGAGCTCCTACAATGAGCAGTTCTTC.

The gene calls are TRBV7-6 and TRBJ1-2; no definite D call. CDR3 length: 14 residues. The V gene's germline CDR1 is SGHVS and CDR2 FNYEAQ. V was trimmed by 5 bases and J by 1 base, leaving 11 bases between them. CDR3 sequence: CASSPTIDNYGYTF. The CDR3 nucleotides are TGTGCCAGCAGCCCAACGATAGATAACTATGGCTACACCTTC.

This sequence joins TRBV28 and TRBJ2-7; 9 bases map to TRBD1. J gave up 1 base and V 10 bases, and 8 bases lay outside the gene matches. This CDR3 is built from 14 residues. From germline, CDR1 is MDHEN and CDR2 SYDVKM. The CDR3 DNA reads TGTGCCACCACCGGGACAGGGTTTTCCTACGAGCAGTACTTC. Translation: CATTGTGFSYEQYF.

This clone has only a few counts. This chain connects TRBV19 to TRBJ1-1; no reliable D call. The CDR3 has 14 residues. The germline gives CDR1 LNHDA, CDR2 SQIVND (reference sequence). The ends were cut back, 0 bases at V and 3 bases at J, with 8 bases in the middle. The CDR3 region has the DNA TGTGCCAGTAGTATAGATCAGAGGGACACTGAAGCTTTCTTT. Protein sequence: CASSIDQRDTEAFF.

The rearrangement uses TRBV12-3 or TRBV12-4 and TRBJ1-2, with TRBD1 as a possible D gene (5 bases). The CDR3 length is 13 residues. Trimming cost V 4 bases and J 6 bases, with 12 bases left between them. CDR3 sequence: CASSWGGVDGYTF. DNA of the CDR3: TGTGCCAGCAGTTGGGGGGGTGTTGATGGCTACACCTTC.

This chain joins TRBV27 and TRBJ2-2; D may be TRBD1 (6 bases). Germline loops: CDR1 MNHEY, CDR2 SMNVEV (reference sequence). CDR3 length: 13 residues. Trimming took off 6 bases at V and 1 base at J, with 6 bases between the two ends. This CDR3 is CASRDRNTGELFF. CDR3 coding DNA: TGTGCCAGCAGGGACAGGAACACCGGGGAGCTGTTTTTT.

This sequence joins TRBV6-1 and TRBJ2-7, with D unresolved. V was shortened by 4 bases and J by 2 bases, with 9 bases between the two germline ends. Germline assignment: CDR1 MNHNS and CDR2 SASEGT. The CDR3 spans 13 residues. This chain's CDR3 is CASSVASAYEQYF. The CDR3 DNA sequence: TGTGCCAGCAGTGTAGCCAGCGCCTACGAGCAGTACTTC.